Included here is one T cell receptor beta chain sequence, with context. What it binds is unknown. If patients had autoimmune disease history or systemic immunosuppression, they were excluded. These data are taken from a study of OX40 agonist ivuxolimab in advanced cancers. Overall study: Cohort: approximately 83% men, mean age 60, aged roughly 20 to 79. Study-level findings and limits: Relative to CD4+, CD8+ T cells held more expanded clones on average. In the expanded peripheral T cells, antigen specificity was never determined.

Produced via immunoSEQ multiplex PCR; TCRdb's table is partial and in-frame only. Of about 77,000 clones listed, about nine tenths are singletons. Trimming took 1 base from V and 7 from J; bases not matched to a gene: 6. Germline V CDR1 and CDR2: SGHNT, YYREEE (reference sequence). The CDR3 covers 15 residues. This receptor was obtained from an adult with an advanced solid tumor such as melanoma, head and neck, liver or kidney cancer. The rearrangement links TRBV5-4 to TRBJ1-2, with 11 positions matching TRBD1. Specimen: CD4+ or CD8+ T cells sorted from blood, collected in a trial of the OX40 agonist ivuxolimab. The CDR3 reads CASSLQGTGGGGYTF. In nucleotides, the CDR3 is TGTGCCAGCAGCTTGCAGGGGACAGGGGGAGGTGGCTACACCTTC.